This T cell receptor beta chain was captured in a study of beta chain features in type 1 diabetes. Study results and limitations: VDJ junctions from type 1 diabetes patients carried fewer insertions and larger deletions. Moderately but significantly shorter TCRB CDR3s were found in Type 1 diabetes patients in all four CD4+ subsets. HLA effects on TCRB rearrangement stayed unresolved here.

Every bit of the isolated RNA underwent reverse transcription, so sequencing read expressed TCRB transcripts. Clones were read by immunoSEQ multiplex PCR, and TCRdb kept only the in-frame ones, dropping some. The sample gives 240,000 or so clones, less than 35% of which show up once; more than 3% is in the top ten. The authors obtained over 95% purity in all sorted populations. Germline lookup yields CDR1 DFQATT and CDR2 SNEGSKA (reference sequence). Trimming removed 6 bases at V and 3 bases at J, with 8 bases between. This CDR3 is 11 amino acids long. With regard to this clone: Its antigen is still unknown.

The chain uses TRBV20-1 and TRBJ1-2; no clear D. Material for sequencing was central memory CD4+ T cells from blood. The clonotype comes from a man aged 25 to 40 in good health. CDR3 sequence reads: CSALGDYGYTF. The CDR3 nucleotides read TGCAGTGCACTGGGAGACTATGGCTACACCTTC.